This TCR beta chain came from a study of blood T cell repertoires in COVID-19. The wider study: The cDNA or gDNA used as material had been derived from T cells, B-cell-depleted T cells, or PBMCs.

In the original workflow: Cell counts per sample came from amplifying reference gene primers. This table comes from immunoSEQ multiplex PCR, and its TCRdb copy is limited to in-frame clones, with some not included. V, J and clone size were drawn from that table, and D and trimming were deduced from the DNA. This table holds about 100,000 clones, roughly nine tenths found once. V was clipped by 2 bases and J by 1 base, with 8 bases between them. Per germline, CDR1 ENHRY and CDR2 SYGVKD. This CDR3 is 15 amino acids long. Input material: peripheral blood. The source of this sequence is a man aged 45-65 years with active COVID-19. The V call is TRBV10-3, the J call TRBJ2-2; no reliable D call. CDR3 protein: CAISEVAGNTGELFF. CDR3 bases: TGTGCCATCAGTGAGGTGGCAGGGAACACCGGGGAGCTGTTTTTT.